This TCR beta chain was captured by sequencing in a study of T cells in Graves' hyperthyroidism and ophthalmopathy. Overall study findings and caveats: Among thyroid clonotypes expanded above 0.001, most also appeared in blood. Ophthalmopathy stood apart from stable hyperthyroidism in a 13 V-J model.

This clonotype has ten or more counts. Antigen: not known. From RNA transcripts, TCR beta CDR3 regions were amplified. The HTBI primer set served for first-round RT-PCR of the TCR CDR3. MiXCR was run by TCRdb on the multiplex PCR reads, yielding one entry per CDR3 protein. The sample carries roughly 420,000 distinct CDR3 sequences, about 13% recorded once. Germline V CDR1 and CDR2: SGHVS, FQNEAQ. V lost 5 bases, J lost 3 bases, and 17 bases lay in between. This CDR3 is built from 16 residues. Each 10 ml fresh peripheral blood draw supplied the PBMCs. Sequenced material: blood. The TCR comes from a young woman with Graves' hyperthyroidism. V usage is TRBV7-8 and J usage is TRBJ1-5; D may be TRBD1 (5 bases). The chain's CDR3 is CASSPGTGGPNQPQHF. The CDR3 bases are TGTGCCAGCAGCCCCGGAACGGGGGGACCCAATCAGCCCCAGCATTTT.